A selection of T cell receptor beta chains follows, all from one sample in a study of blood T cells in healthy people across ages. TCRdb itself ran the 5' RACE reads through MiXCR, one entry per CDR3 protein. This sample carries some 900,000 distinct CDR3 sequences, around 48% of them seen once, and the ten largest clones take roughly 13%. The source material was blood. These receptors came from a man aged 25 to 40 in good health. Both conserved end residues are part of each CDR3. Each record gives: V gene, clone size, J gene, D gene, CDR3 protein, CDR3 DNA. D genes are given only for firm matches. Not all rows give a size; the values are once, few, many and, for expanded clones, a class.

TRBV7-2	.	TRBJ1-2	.	CASSLRGDSHYGYTF	TGTGCCAGCAGCCTTCGAGGGGACTCCCACTATGGCTACACCTTC
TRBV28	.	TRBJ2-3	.	CASILSGARADTQYF	TGTGCCAGCATCCTCTCGGGAGCGCGAGCAGATACGCAGTATTTT
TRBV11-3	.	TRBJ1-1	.	CASRHGGVGNTEAFF	TGTGCCAGCAGGCATGGGGGGGTAGGGAACACTGAAGCTTTCTTT
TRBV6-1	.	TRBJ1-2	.	CASSEVGRDYGYTF	TGTGCCAGCAGTGAAGTGGGACGGGACTATGGCTACACCTTC
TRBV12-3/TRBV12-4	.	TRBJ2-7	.	CASSLGMGLSYEQYF	TGTGCCAGCAGTTTGGGGATGGGGCTCTCCTACGAGCAGTACTTC
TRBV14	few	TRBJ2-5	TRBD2	CASSQNAGGFVQTQYF	TGTGCCAGCAGCCAAAACGCGGGAGGGTTCGTTCAGACCCAGTACTTC
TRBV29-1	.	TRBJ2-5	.	CSVANPASWETQYF	TGCAGCGTTGCGAATCCTGCTAGCTGGGAGACCCAGTACTTC
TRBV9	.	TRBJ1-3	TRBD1	CTSSVGGISGNTIYF	TGTACCAGCAGCGTAGGGGGCATCTCTGGAAACACCATATATTTT
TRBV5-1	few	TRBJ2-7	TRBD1	CASSFGQGFYEQYF	TGCGCCAGCAGCTTTGGACAGGGGTTCTACGAGCAGTACTTC
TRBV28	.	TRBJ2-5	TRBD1	CASSQRTGGVEETQYF	TGTGCCAGCAGCCAAAGGACAGGGGGCGTAGAAGAGACCCAGTACTTC
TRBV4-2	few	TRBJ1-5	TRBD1	CASSSSTGGTFQPQHF	TGTGCCAGCAGCTCCTCCACAGGGGGCACTTTTCAGCCCCAGCATTTT
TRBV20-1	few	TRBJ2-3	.	CSARDPRGFTDTQYF	TGCAGTGCTAGAGACCCCCGGGGATTCACAGATACGCAGTATTTT
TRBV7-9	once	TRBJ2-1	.	CASSQDYGSGDEQFF	TGTGCCAGCAGCCAAGATTACGGGAGTGGGGATGAGCAGTTCTTC
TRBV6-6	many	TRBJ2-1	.	CASSYSTRTSFNEQFF	TGTGCCAGCAGTTACTCGACCCGTACTAGTTTCAATGAGCAGTTCTTC
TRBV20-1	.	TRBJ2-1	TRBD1	CSEKGQGGYNEQFF	TGCAGTGAAAAGGGACAGGGGGGTTACAATGAGCAGTTCTTC
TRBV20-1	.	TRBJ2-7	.	CSATTSRGLTYEQYF	TGCAGTGCTACCACATCGCGGGGTCTAACCTACGAGCAGTACTTC
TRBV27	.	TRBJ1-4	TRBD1	CATGTGGSEKLFF	TGTGCCACAGGGACAGGGGGCAGTGAAAAACTGTTTTTT
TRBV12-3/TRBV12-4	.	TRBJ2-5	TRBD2	CASSISSGGISGETQYF	TGTGCCAGCAGTATTTCTAGCGGGGGTATATCGGGGGAGACCCAGTACTTC
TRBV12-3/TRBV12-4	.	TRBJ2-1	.	CASSLSNGAYNEQFF	TGTGCCAGCAGTTTATCGAACGGAGCGTACAATGAGCAGTTCTTC
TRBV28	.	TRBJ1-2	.	CASRIDRNYGYTF	TGTGCCAGCAGAATCGACAGAAACTATGGCTACACCTTC
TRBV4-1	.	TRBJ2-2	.	CASRIPPTGELFF	TGCGCCAGCCGAATCCCACCCACCGGGGAGCTGTTTTTT
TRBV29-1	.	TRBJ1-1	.	CSGGQNTEAFF	TGCAGCGGAGGCCAGAACACTGAAGCTTTCTTT